This T cell receptor beta chain appears in the sequencing data of a study of T cell repertoires in cytomegalovirus infection. TCRdb recomputed calls from the reads with MiXCR, one row per CDR3 protein. The table has about 740,000 distinct CDR3 sequences, approximately 40% seen once. In its sample, this clonotype was seen a few times. This CDR3 has 13 residues. CDR1 and CDR2 from the germline V gene are MNHNY and SVGAGI (reference sequence). V was shortened by 5 bases and J by 8 bases, with 12 bases between the two germline ends. This chain joins TRBV6-6 and TRBJ1-4; no reliable D call. This receptor was identified in a human donor in good health (CMV status not recorded). Some clones in this sample may be carry-over from other donors' samples. The sequenced sample was PBMCs. CDR3 sequence (DNA): TGTGCCAGCAGTATATGGTTAGACGAAAAACTGTTTTTT. It specifies CASSIWLDEKLFF.